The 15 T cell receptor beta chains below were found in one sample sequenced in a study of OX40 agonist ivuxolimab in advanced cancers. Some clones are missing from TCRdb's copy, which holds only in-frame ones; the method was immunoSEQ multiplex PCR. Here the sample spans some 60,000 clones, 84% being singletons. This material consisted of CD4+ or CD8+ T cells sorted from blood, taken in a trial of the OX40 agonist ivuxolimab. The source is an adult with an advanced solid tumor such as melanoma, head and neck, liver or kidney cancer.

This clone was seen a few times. CDR3 DNA sequence: TGTGCCTGGAGTCTGTCAGGGAATCAGCCCCAGCATTTT. Protein sequence: CAWSLSGNQPQHF. The chain joins TRBV30 to TRBJ1-5; tentative D call: TRBD1 (5 bases). V lost 2 bases, J lost 4 bases, and 9 bases lay in between. Per germline, CDR1 GTSNPN and CDR2 SVGIG (reference sequence). This CDR3 has 13 residues. Full variable domain (outside the CDR3, taken from reference TRBV30 and TRBJ1-5): SQTIHQWPATLVQPVGSPLSLECTVEGTSNPNLYWYRQAAGRGLQLLFYSVGIGQISSEVPQNLSASRPQDRQFILSSKKLLLSDSGFYLCAWSLSGNQPQHFGDGTRLSIL.

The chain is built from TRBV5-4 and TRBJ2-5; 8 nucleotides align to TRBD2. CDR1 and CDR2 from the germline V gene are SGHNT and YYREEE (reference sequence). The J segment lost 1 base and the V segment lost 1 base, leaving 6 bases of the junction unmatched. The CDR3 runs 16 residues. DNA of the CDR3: TGTGCCAGCAGCTTGAAGCTAGCGGGTACCCAAGAGACCCAGTACTTC. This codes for CASSLKLAGTQETQYF.

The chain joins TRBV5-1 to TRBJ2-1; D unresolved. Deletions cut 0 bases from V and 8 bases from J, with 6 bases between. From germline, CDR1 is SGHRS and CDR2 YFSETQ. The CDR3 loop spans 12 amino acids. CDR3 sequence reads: CASSLGYDEQFF. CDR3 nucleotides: TGCGCCAGCAGCTTGGGGTACGATGAGCAGTTCTTC.

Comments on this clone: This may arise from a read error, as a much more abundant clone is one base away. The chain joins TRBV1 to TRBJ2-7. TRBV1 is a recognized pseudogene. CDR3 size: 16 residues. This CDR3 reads CASSQESALERSEQYF. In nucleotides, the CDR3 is TGCGCCAGCAGCCAAGAATCGGCCCTCGAACGGTCTGAGCAGTACTTC.

The chain's CDR3 is CAWGDSRSDQYF. In DNA, the CDR3 is TGTGCCTGGGGGGACAGCCGGAGCGATCAGTACTTC. The chain is built from TRBV30 and TRBJ2-4; 7 nucleotides agree with TRBD1. This CDR3 comprises 12 residues. Germline V gene lookup returns CDR1 GTSNPN and CDR2 SVGIG (reference sequence). The J segment lost 12 bases and the V segment lost 5 bases, leaving 10 bases of the junction unmatched.

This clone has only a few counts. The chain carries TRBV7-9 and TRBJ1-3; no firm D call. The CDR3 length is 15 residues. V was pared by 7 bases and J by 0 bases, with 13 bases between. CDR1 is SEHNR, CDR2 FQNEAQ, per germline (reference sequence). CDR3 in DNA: TGTGCCAGCACCCTTCCAGTGGGCTCTGGAAACACCATATATTTT. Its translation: CASTLPVGSGNTIYF.

This chain's CDR3 is CASSRTGSTDTQYF. In DNA form, the CDR3 reads TGTGCCAGCAGCCGGACGGGGAGTACAGATACGCAGTATTTT. The genes are TRBV5-4 and TRBJ2-3, with D perhaps matching TRBD2 (5 bases). This CDR3 is 14 amino acids long. CDR1 is SGHNT and CDR2 is YYREEE in the germline V gene (reference sequence). V was trimmed by 4 bases and J by 3 bases, leaving 12 bases between them.

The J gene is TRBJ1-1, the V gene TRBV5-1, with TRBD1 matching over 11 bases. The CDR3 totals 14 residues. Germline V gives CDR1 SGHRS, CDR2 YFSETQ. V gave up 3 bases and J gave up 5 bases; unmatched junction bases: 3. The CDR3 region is CASSWGTGGTEAFF. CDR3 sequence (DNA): TGCGCCAGCAGCTGGGGGACAGGGGGAACTGAAGCTTTCTTT. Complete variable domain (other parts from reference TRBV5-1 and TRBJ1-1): KAGVTQTPRYLIKTRGQQVTLSCSPISGHRSVSWYQQTPGQGLQFLFEYFSETQRNKGNFPGRFSGRQFSNSRSEMNVSTLELGDSALYLCASSWGTGGTEAFFGQGTRLTVV.

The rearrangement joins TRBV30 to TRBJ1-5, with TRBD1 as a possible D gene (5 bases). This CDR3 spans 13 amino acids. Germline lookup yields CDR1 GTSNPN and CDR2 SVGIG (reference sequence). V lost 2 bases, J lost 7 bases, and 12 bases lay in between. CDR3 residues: CAWSLGVRQPQHF. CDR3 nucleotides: TGTGCCTGGAGTTTGGGGGTACGGCAGCCCCAGCATTTT.

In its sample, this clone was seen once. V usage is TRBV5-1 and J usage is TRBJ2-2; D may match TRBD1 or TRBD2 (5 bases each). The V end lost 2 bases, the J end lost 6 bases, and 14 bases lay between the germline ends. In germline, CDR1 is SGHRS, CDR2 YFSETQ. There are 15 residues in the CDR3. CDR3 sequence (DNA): TGCGCCAGCAGCTTAGCCAGGGAGATGGCCGGGGAGCTGTTTTTT. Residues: CASSLAREMAGELFF.

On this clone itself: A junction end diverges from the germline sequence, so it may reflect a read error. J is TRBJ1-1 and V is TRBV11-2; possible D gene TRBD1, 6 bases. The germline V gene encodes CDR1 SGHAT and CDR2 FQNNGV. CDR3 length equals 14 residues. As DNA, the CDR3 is TGTGCCAGCAGCTTAGAAGGTGTGGGGGCTGAGGCTTTCTTT. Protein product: CASSLEGVGAEAFF.

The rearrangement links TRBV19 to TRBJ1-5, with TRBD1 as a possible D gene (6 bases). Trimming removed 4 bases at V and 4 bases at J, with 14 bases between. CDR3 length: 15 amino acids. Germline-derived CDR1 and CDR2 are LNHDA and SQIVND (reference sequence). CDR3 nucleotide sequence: TGTGCCAGTAGTACGCCGGGACACACTAATCAGCCCCAGCATTTT. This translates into CASSTPGHTNQPQHF.

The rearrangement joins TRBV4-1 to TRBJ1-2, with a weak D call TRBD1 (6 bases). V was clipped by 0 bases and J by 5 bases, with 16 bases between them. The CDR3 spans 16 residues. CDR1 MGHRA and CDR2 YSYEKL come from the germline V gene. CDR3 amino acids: CASSQDPTGASYGYTF. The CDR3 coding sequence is TGCGCCAGCAGCCAAGATCCGACGGGGGCGAGTTATGGCTACACCTTC.

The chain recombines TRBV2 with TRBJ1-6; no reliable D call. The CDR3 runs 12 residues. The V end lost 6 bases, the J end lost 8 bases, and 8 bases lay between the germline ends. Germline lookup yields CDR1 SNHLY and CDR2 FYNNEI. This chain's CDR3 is CASSSRDSPLHF. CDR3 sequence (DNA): TGTGCCAGCAGCAGCCGAGATTCACCCCTCCACTTT.

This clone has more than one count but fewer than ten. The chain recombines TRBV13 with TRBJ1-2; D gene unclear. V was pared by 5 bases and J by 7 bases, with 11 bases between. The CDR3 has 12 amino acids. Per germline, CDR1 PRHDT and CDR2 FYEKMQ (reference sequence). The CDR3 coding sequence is TGTGCCAGCAGCATACAACAGAGTGGCTACACCTTC. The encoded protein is CASSIQQSGYTF.